The source of this T cell receptor beta chain is a study of blood T cells in healthy people across ages. In the study overall: T cells yielded about one barcoded beta molecule per two cells through template switching. Findings and caveats of the study: Expanded clonotype changes were possibly confounded by unknown donor CMV status. TCR beta diversity, measured per million T cells, fell in a roughly linear way with age.

Combining a sample-barcoded 5' primer with a J-beta primer mix, a second PCR ran for roughly 7 to 11 cycles. Paired-end reads containing CDR3 totaled no fewer than 3 million for each sample. TCRdb re-called the 5' RACE reads through MiXCR, storing one row per CDR3 protein. The data show roughly 2 million distinct CDR3 sequences, with around 50% seen just once and roughly 2.1% held by the top ten. V shed 2 bases and J shed 11 bases, with 19 bases lying between them. Germline lookup yields CDR1 SGDLS and CDR2 YYNGEE. The CDR3 covers 14 residues. This clonotype showed up just once. Its matching antigen is unknown.

The specimen sequenced was blood. The TCR was taken from a woman aged 40 to 49 in good health. This chain joins TRBV9 and TRBJ2-5; tentative D call: TRBD2 (6 bases). CDR3 bases: TGTGCCAGCAGCGTGGAGGCGCGGGGATGGGAGCAGTACTTC. This sequence encodes CASSVEARGWEQYF.